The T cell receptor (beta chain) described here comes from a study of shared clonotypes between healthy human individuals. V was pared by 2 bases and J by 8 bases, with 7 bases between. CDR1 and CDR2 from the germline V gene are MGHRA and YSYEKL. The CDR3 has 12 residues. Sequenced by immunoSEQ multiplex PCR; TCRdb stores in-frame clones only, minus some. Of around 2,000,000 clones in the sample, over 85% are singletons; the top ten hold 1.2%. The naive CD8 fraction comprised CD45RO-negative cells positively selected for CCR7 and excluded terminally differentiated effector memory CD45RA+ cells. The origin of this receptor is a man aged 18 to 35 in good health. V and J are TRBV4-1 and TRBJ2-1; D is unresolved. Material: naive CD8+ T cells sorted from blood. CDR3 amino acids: CASSQQSDEQFF. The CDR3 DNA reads TGCGCCAGCAGCCAACAGAGCGATGAGCAGTTCTTC.